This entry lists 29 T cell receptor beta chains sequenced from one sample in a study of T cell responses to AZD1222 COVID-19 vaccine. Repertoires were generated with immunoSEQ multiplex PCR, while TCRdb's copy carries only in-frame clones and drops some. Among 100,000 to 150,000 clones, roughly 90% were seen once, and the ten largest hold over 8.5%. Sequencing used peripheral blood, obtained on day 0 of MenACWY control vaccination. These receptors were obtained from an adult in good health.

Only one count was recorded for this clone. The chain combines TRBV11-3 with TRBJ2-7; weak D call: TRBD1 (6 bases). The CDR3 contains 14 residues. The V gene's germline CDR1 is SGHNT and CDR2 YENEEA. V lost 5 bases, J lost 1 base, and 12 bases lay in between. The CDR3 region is CASSPRQVSYEQYF. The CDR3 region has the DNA TGTGCCAGCAGCCCAAGACAGGTTTCCTACGAGCAGTACTTC.

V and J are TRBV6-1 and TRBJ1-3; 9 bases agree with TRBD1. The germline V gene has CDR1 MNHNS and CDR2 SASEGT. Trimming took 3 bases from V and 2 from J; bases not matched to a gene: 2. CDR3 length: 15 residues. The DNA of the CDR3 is TGTGCCAGCAGTGACCGGACAGGGGCTGGAAACACCATATATTTT. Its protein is CASSDRTGAGNTIYF.

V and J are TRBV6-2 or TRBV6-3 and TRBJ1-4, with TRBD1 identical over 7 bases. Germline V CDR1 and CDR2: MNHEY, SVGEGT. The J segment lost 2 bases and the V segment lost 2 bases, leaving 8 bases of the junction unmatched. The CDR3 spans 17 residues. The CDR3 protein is CASSYPLGGSTNEKLFF. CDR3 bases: TGTGCCAGCAGTTACCCTCTAGGGGGCTCGACTAATGAAAAACTGTTTTTT.

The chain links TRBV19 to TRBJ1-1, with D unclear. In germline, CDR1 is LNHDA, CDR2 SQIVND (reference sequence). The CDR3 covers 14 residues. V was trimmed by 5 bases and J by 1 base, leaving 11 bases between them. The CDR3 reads CASSAVDWNTEAFF. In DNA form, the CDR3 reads TGTGCCAGTAGTGCGGTTGACTGGAACACTGAAGCTTTCTTT. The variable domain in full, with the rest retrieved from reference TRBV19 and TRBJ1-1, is DGGITQSPKYLFRKEGQNVTLSCEQNLNHDAMYWYRQDPGQGLRLIYYSQIVNDFQKGDIAEGYSVSREKKESFPLTVTSAQKNPTAFYLCASSAVDWNTEAFFGQGTRLTVV.

The CDR3 is CASSMGGAETQYF. The DNA for the CDR3 is TGTGCCAGTAGTATGGGGGGCGCGGAGACCCAGTACTTC. The V call is TRBV19, the J call TRBJ2-5; D might be TRBD1 or TRBD2, each matching 6 bases. Germline lookup yields CDR1 LNHDA and CDR2 SQIVND (reference sequence). CDR3 size: 13 residues. V dropped 3 bases and J dropped 5 bases, with 10 bases sitting between them.

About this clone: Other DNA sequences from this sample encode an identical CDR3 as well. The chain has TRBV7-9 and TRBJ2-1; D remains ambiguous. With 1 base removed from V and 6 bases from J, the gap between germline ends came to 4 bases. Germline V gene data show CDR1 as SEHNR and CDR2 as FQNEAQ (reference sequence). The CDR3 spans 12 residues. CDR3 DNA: TGTGCCAGCAGCTTAGTTGCCAATGAGCAGTTCTTC. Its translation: CASSLVANEQFF. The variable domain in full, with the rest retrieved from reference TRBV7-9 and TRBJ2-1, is DTGVSQNPRHKITKRGQNVTFRCDPISEHNRLYWYRQTLGQGPEFLTYFQNEAQLEKSRLLSDRFSAERPKGSFSTLEIQRTEQGDSAMYLCASSLVANEQFFGPGTRLTVL.

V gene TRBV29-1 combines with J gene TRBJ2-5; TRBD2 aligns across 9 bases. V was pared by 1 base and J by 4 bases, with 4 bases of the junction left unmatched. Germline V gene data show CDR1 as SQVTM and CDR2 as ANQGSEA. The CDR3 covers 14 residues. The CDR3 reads CSVEANSGGETQYF. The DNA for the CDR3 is TGCAGCGTTGAAGCGAATAGCGGGGGAGAGACCCAGTACTTC.

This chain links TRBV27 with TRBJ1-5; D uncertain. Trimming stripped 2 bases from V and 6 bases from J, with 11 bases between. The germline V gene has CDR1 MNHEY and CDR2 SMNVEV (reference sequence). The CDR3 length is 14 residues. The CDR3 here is CASSLGQGSQPQHF. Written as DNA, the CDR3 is TGTGCCAGCAGTTTAGGCCAAGGCTCTCAGCCCCAGCATTTT.

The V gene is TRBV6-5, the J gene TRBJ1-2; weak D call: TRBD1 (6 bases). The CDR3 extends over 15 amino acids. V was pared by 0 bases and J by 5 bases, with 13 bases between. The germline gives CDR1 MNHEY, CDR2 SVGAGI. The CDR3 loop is CASSYSLSGTYGYTF. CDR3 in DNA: TGTGCCAGCAGTTACTCGCTTTCAGGGACATATGGCTACACCTTC.

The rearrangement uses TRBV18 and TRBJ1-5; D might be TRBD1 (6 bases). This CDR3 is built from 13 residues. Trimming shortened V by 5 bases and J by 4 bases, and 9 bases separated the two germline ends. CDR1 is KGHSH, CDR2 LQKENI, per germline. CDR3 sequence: CASSGTPNQPQHF. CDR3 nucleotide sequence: TGTGCCAGCTCAGGGACACCAAATCAGCCCCAGCATTTT. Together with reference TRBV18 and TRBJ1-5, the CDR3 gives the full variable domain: NAGVMQNPRHLVRRRGQEARLRCSPMKGHSHVYWYRQLPEEGLKFMVYLQKENIIDESGMPKERFSAEFPKEGPSILRIQQVVRGDSAAYFCASSGTPNQPQHFGDGTRLSIL.

CDR3: CASSTLIGSSGQILSEQFF. Written as DNA, the CDR3 is TGTGCCAGCAGTACCCTTATCGGGTCTAGCGGGCAAATTTTGAGTGAGCAGTTCTTC. The gene calls are TRBV27 and TRBJ2-1; 8 positions match TRBD2. The CDR3 contains 19 residues. Germline CDR1 reads MNHEY; CDR2 reads SMNVEV (reference sequence). With 5 bases clipped from V and 9 bases from J, the junction kept 24 bases outside the gene matches.

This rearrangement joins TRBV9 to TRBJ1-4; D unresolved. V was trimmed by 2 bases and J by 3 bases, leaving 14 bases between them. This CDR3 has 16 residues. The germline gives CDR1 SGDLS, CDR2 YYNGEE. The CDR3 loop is CASSVGQEAANEKLFF. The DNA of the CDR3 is TGTGCCAGCAGCGTGGGCCAGGAGGCCGCTAATGAAAAACTGTTTTTT.

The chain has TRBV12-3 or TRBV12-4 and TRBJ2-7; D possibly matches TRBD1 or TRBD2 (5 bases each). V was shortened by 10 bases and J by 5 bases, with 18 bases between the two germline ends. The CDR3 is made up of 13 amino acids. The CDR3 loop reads CATGMGPINEQYF. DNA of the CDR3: TGTGCCACCGGGATGGGGCCTATCAACGAGCAGTACTTC.

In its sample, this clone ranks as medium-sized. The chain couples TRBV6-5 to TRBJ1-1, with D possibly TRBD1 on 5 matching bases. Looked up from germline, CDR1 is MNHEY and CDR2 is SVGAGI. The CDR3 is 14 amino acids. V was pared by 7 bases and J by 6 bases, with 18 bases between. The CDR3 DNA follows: TGTGCCAGCAACCCGACAGACGAACGGCCTGAAGCTTTCTTT. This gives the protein CASNPTDERPEAFF.

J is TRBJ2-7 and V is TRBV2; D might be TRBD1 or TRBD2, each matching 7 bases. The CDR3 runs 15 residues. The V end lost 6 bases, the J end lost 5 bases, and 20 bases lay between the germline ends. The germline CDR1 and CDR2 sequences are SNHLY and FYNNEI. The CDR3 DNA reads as TGTGCCAGCAGCATCAGGGGGGGATCCGTTGACGAGCAGTACTTC. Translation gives CASSIRGGSVDEQYF.

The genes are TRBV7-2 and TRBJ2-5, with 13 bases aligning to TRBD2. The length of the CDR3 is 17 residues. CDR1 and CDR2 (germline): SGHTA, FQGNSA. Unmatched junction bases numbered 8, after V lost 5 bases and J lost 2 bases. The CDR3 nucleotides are TGTGCCAGCAGCGCCCCGGGACTAGCGGGATGGCAAGAGACCCAGTACTTC. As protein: CASSAPGLAGWQETQYF.

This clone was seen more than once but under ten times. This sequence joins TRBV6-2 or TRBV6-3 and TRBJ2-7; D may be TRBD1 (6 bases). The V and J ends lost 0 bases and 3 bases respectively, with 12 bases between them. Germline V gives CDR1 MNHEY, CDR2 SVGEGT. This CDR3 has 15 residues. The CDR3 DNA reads TGTGCCAGCAGTTACTCGTTACAGGGCGTCTACGAGCAGTACTTC. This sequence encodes CASSYSLQGVYEQYF.

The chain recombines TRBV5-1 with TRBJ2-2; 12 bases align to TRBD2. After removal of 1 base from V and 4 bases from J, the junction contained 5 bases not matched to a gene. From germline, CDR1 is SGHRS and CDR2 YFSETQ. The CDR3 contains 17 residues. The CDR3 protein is CASSLRLTSGSTGELFF. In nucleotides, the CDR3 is TGCGCCAGCAGCTTGCGGTTGACTAGCGGGAGCACCGGGGAGCTGTTTTTT.

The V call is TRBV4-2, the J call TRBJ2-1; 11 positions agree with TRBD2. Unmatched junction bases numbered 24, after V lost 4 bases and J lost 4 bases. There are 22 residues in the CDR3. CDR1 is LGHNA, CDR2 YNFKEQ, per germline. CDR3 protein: CASSPVAGGSANYIGAYNEQFF. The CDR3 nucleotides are TGTGCCAGCAGCCCGGTAGCGGGAGGGTCGGCAAATTACATAGGGGCTTACAATGAGCAGTTCTTC.

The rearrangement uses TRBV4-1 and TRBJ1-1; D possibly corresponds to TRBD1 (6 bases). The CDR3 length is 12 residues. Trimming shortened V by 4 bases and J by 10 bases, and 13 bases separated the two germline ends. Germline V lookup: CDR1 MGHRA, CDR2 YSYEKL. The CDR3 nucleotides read TGCGCCAGCAGCCTAACAGGGTGGGTAGCTTTCTTT. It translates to CASSLTGWVAFF.

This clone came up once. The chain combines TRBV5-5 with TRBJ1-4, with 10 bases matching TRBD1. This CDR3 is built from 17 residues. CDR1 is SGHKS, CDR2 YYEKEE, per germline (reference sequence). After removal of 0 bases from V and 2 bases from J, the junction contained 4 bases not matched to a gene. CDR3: CASSLDWTGGTNEKLFF. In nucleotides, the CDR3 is TGTGCCAGCAGCTTGGATTGGACAGGGGGTACTAATGAAAAACTGTTTTTT.

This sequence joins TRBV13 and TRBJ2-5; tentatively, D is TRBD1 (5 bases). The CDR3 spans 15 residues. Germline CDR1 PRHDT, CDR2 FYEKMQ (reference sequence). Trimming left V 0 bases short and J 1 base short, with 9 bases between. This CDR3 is CASSLGQGSQETQYF. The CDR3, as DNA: TGTGCCAGCAGCTTAGGCCAGGGATCCCAAGAGACCCAGTACTTC.

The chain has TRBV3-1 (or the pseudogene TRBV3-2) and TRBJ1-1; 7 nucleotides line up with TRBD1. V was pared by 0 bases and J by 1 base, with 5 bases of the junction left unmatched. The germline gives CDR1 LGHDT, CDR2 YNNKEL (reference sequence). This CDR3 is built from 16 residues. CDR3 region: CASSQESGTANTEAFF. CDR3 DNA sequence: TGTGCCAGCAGCCAAGAATCAGGGACAGCGAACACTGAAGCTTTCTTT.

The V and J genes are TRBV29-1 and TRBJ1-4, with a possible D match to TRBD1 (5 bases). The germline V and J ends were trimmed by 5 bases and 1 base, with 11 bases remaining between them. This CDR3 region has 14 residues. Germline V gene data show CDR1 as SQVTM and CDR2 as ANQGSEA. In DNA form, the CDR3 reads TGCAGCGTTACAGGCGGTAGAACTAATGAAAAACTGTTTTTT. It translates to CSVTGGRTNEKLFF.

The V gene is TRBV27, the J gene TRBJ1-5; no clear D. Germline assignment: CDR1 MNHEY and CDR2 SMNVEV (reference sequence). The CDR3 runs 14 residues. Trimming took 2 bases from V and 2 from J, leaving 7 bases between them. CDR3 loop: CASSLERGNQPQHF. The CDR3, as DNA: TGTGCCAGCAGTTTAGAGCGCGGCAATCAGCCCCAGCATTTT.

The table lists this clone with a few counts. The CDR3 here is CASSQVRDGYTF. Written as DNA, the CDR3 is TGTGCCAGCAGCCAAGTTAGGGATGGCTACACCTTC. V and J are TRBV3-1 (or the pseudogene TRBV3-2) and TRBJ1-2; D is unresolved. The CDR3 contains 12 residues. The ends were cut back, 1 base at V and 6 bases at J, with 6 bases in the middle. CDR1 and CDR2 from the germline V gene are LGHDT and YNNKEL (reference sequence).

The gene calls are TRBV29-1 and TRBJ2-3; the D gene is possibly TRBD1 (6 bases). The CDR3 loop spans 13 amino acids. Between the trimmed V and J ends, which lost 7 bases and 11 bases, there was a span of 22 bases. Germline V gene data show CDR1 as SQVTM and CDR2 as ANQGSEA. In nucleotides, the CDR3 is TGCAGCGCCGGTGGGACATCGCCCCTAGGGCAGTATTTT. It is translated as CSAGGTSPLGQYF.

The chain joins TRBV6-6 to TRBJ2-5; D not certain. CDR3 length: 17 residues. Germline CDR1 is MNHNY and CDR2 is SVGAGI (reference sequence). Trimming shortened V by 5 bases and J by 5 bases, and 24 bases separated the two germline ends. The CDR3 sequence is CASSPRVAILSGETQYF. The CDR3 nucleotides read TGTGCCAGCAGTCCCCGGGTTGCGATCCTATCCGGCGAGACCCAGTACTTC.

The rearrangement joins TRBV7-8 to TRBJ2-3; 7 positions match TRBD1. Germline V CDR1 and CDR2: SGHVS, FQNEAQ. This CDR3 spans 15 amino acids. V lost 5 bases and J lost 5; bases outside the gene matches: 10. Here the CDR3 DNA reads TGTGCCAGCAGCATCCGGACAGGTGGGGAAGATACGCAGTATTTT. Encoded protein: CASSIRTGGEDTQYF.